This TCR beta chain comes out of a study of cytomegalovirus exposure and HLA in healthy donors. The study ran its PCR with 60 Vbeta and 13 Jbeta primers. Assay used: immunoSEQ multiplex PCR; TCRdb lists only in-frame clones, some missing. The sample holds 100,000 or so clones; roughly an eighth are singletons and the top ten take more than 15%. Notes on the study in general: Earlier results showed most TCR beta V segments being productive about 90% or about 30% of the time. Across donors, presence/absence analyses took sequencing depth to be roughly uniform. Researchers catalogued 150 or so TCR beta chains as cytomegalovirus-associated.

There are a few counts of this clone. Antigen specificity is unknown. This CDR3 contains 15 residues. Germline CDR1 reads SNHLY; CDR2 reads FYNNEI. Deletions cut 4 bases from V and 1 base from J, with 11 bases between. The TCR comes from a man between 40 and 49 years old in good health and CMV-seropositive. The sequencing sample was made of PBMCs. The chain joins TRBV2 to TRBJ1-5; D not resolved. The CDR3 reads CASSVARSSNQPQHF. The DNA of the CDR3 is TGTGCCAGCAGTGTTGCGAGATCAAGCAATCAGCCCCAGCATTTT.